These T cell receptor beta chains were read from a single sample in a study of shared clonotypes between healthy human individuals. The repertoire was sequenced with immunoSEQ multiplex PCR; TCRdb's copy has only in-frame clones and lacks some. The sample shows about 2 million clones, roughly 95% of them seen only once. The sequencing input was naive CD4+ T cells sorted from blood. The receptors come from a man aged 18 to 35 in good health. The CDR3 runs from the conserved cysteine through the conserved F or W. Fields, in order: V gene, J gene, clone size, D gene, CDR3 DNA, CDR3 protein. A D gene is named only where the DNA matches it firmly. Some rows have no size entry. The others give once, few or many, or a class for an expanded clone.

v_gene: TRBV7-2
j_gene: TRBJ2-3
abundance: .
d_gene: TRBD2
CDR3nt: TGTGCCAGTTTACGGGAGGCGGGAGATACGCAGTATTTT
CDR3aa: CASLREAGDTQYF

v_gene: TRBV18
j_gene: TRBJ1-2
abundance: many
d_gene: TRBD1
CDR3nt: TGTGCCAGCTCCCCTGGACAGGAGAATGGCTACACCTTC
CDR3aa: CASSPGQENGYTF

v_gene: TRBV11-2
j_gene: TRBJ1-2
abundance: .
d_gene: .
CDR3nt: TGTGCCAGCAGCTTAGAGGCGGGCTCCTATGGCTACACCTTC
CDR3aa: CASSLEAGSYGYTF

v_gene: TRBV28
j_gene: TRBJ2-7
abundance: once
d_gene: .
CDR3nt: TGTGCCAGCAGCCCAAGGGGGGACTACGAGCAGTACTTC
CDR3aa: CASSPRGDYEQYF

v_gene: TRBV6-1
j_gene: TRBJ2-1
abundance: once
d_gene: TRBD2
CDR3nt: TGTGCCAGCAGTGCCGATCGGACTAGCGGGCCCTACAATGAGCAGTTCTTC
CDR3aa: CASSADRTSGPYNEQFF

v_gene: TRBV7-2
j_gene: TRBJ2-5
abundance: .
d_gene: TRBD2
CDR3nt: TGTGCCAGCAGCTTAGACGCGGGGGGGCCCTGGAGAGAGACCCAGTACTTC
CDR3aa: CASSLDAGGPWRETQYF

v_gene: TRBV2
j_gene: TRBJ2-7
abundance: .
d_gene: .
CDR3nt: TGTGCCAGCAGTTTGCAGTTAAGCTCCTACGAGCAGTACTTC
CDR3aa: CASSLQLSSYEQYF

v_gene: TRBV2
j_gene: TRBJ1-4
abundance: .
d_gene: TRBD1
CDR3nt: TGTGCCAGCAGTGAAGGCAGGGGGCTCGAAAAACTGTTTTTT
CDR3aa: CASSEGRGLEKLFF

v_gene: TRBV6-6
j_gene: TRBJ2-7
abundance: .
d_gene: .
CDR3nt: TGTGCCACCTGGTCCTCGGACTCACCCATTTACGAGCAGTACTTC
CDR3aa: CATWSSDSPIYEQYF

v_gene: TRBV28
j_gene: TRBJ2-4
abundance: once
d_gene: .
CDR3nt: TGTGCCAGCAGTTTATGGAGGGATGGGGCCAAAAACATTCAGTACTTC
CDR3aa: CASSLWRDGAKNIQYF

v_gene: TRBV2
j_gene: TRBJ2-7
abundance: .
d_gene: .
CDR3nt: TGTGCCAGCCGTCTCGCGGGGAGCGGCTACGAGCAGTACTTC
CDR3aa: CASRLAGSGYEQYF

v_gene: TRBV5-1
j_gene: TRBJ2-5
abundance: .
d_gene: .
CDR3nt: TGCGCCAGCAGCTTAGGCCACTCACTGGGGCCAGAGACCCAGTACTTC
CDR3aa: CASSLGHSLGPETQYF